This entry lists 23 T cell receptor beta chains sequenced from one sample in a study of response to subunit inactivated influenza vaccine (dated by TCRdb to the late 2010s). The method behind the library was RT-PCR. The listed sequencing device is Illumina HiSeq 2500. Clones were called with MiXCR by TCRdb after fastp trimmed the public reads at Q25, and only in-frame beta chains were retained. Records with the same CDR3 protein are collapsed into one entry carrying the most frequent genes and DNA. The sample has 450,000 to 700,000 distinct CDR3 sequences on record, roughly 15% of them singletons. 11% of the sample lies in the top ten. The sequencing used PBMCs from blood, collected about 11 days after vaccination. The receptors derive from a man aged 45-65 years who received an inactivated influenza vaccine. Donor details come from another sample of the same person, matched by shared clones.

This clonotype has just a few counts. The chain has TRBV7-6 and TRBJ2-3; TRBD1 agrees at 8 bases. Germline V lookup: CDR1 SGHVS, CDR2 FNYEAQ. V lost 6 bases, J lost 4 bases, and 12 bases stayed unmatched. The CDR3 contains 16 residues. CDR3 DNA: TGTGCCAGCAGTCATCAGGGGGCTGAGGTCTCAGATACGCAGTATTTT. Translation gives CASSHQGAEVSDTQYF.

V and J are TRBV29-1 and TRBJ2-7; tentative D call: TRBD2 (6 bases). The V and J ends lost 4 bases and 3 bases respectively, with 13 bases between them. This CDR3 has 13 residues. Germline CDR1 and CDR2: SQVTM and ANQGSEA. The CDR3 nucleotides are TGCAGCGTTGTCGGGACTCCAGACTACGAGCAGTACTTC. Translating it yields CSVVGTPDYEQYF.

This chain uses TRBV6-1 with TRBJ1-5; D possibly corresponds to TRBD1 (6 bases). Trimming removed 5 bases at V and 2 bases at J, with 22 bases between. There are 18 residues in the CDR3. Germline CDR1 and CDR2: MNHNS and SASEGT. CDR3 DNA sequence: TGTGCCAGCAGTAGCGCCGGGGGTGGGGGCTTAGGCAATCAGCCCCAGCATTTT. This encodes CASSSAGGGGLGNQPQHF.

The rearrangement uses TRBV9 and TRBJ2-3, with 10 bases lining up with TRBD2. Trimming took 0 bases from V and 4 from J; bases not matched to a gene: 5. Germline V lookup: CDR1 SGDLS, CDR2 YYNGEE. The CDR3 spans 16 residues. Written as DNA, the CDR3 is TGTGCCAGCAGCGTAGTAGGTAGCGGGAGGTCAGATACGCAGTATTTT. It specifies CASSVVGSGRSDTQYF.

This clonotype was detected a few times. The gene calls are TRBV9 and TRBJ2-3; 8 bases are shared with TRBD2. Germline CDR1 SGDLS, CDR2 YYNGEE. V was pared by 3 bases and J by 4 bases, with 13 bases of the junction left unmatched. This CDR3 has 17 amino acids. The CDR3 here is CASSALLAAGAPDTQYF. In nucleotides, the CDR3 is TGTGCCAGCAGCGCCCTCCTCGCAGCGGGAGCCCCAGATACGCAGTATTTT.

The gene calls are TRBV7-2 and TRBJ2-3; 9 bases line up with TRBD2. With 5 bases clipped from V and 3 bases from J, the junction kept 6 bases outside the gene matches. Per germline, CDR1 SGHTA and CDR2 FQGNSA. This CDR3 has 15 residues. CDR3 in amino acids: CASSASGARTDTQYF. CDR3 in DNA: TGTGCCAGCAGCGCTAGCGGGGCTCGGACAGATACGCAGTATTTT.

The chain joins TRBV6-4 to TRBJ1-2, with a tentative D call TRBD1 (5 bases). There are 14 residues in the CDR3. Germline values: CDR1 MRHNA, CDR2 SNTAGT. V lost 5 bases, J lost 8 bases, and 18 bases lay in between. DNA for the CDR3: TGTGCCAGCAGTTCTGGGGTCCTCCAGGGCGGCTACACCTTC. Translated, it gives CASSSGVLQGGYTF.

This chain connects TRBV7-2 to TRBJ2-3, with 12 bases aligning to TRBD2. The trim removed 5 bases at V and 0 bases at J, leaving 9 bases unmatched. Germline lookup yields CDR1 SGHTA and CDR2 FQGNSA. The CDR3 covers 18 residues. DNA of the CDR3: TGTGCCAGCAGCCTACGCAGGACTAGCGGGACAAGCACAGATACGCAGTATTTT. Amino acid sequence: CASSLRRTSGTSTDTQYF.

The genes are TRBV6-6 and TRBJ2-4; possibly TRBD1 for D (6 bases). This CDR3 has 12 residues. Trimming removed 5 bases from V and 15 bases from J, with 17 bases in between. The germline V gene has CDR1 MNHNY and CDR2 SVGAGI (reference sequence). The CDR3 loop reads CASSDTPGQTYF. CDR3 nucleotides: TGTGCCAGCAGTGACACACCGGGACAAACGTACTTC.

This chain uses TRBV12-3 or TRBV12-4 with TRBJ1-1; D possibly corresponds to TRBD1 (5 bases). The CDR3 is 13 residues long. V gave up 6 bases and J gave up 8 bases, with 16 bases separating them. CDR3: CASRPRFGAEAFF. The CDR3, as DNA: TGTGCCAGCAGGCCCCGGTTTGGGGCCGAAGCTTTCTTT.

This clonotype has only a few counts. This chain links TRBV12-3 or TRBV12-4 with TRBJ1-6; possibly TRBD1 for D (5 bases). The length of the CDR3 is 15 residues. Trimming shortened V by 2 bases and J by 5 bases, and 10 bases separated the two germline ends. CDR3 in amino acids: CASSLRQTNNSPLHF. CDR3 DNA: TGTGCCAGCAGTTTAAGACAGACCAATAATTCACCCCTCCACTTT.

The CDR3 here is CSVFGDSSYEQYF. CDR3 nucleotides: TGCAGCGTTTTCGGGGACAGTTCCTACGAGCAGTACTTC. The V and J genes are TRBV29-1 and TRBJ2-7; the match to TRBD1 covers 7 bases. Germline-derived CDR1 and CDR2 are SQVTM and ANQGSEA. The V gene end was trimmed by 5 bases and the J gene end by 1 base; junction bases not matched to a gene: 5. This CDR3 spans 13 amino acids.

This clonotype showed up just a few times. The chain links TRBV12-3 or TRBV12-4 to TRBJ2-7; 10 bases match TRBD2. The J segment lost 4 bases and the V segment lost 5 bases, leaving 5 bases of the junction unmatched. The length of the CDR3 is 14 residues. The CDR3 DNA sequence: TGTGCCAGCAGTCGTCCAGCGGGGGGGTACGAGCAGTACTTC. Its protein is CASSRPAGGYEQYF.

This clonotype was seen more than once but under ten times. V is TRBV6-2 or TRBV6-3 and J is TRBJ2-2; D remains unclear. The CDR3 has 13 residues. Deletions cut 6 bases from V and 5 bases from J, with 10 bases between. Looked up from germline, CDR1 is MNHEY and CDR2 is SVGEGT. Here the CDR3 reads CASRDRRTGELFF. The CDR3 DNA sequence: TGTGCCAGCAGGGACCGGCGTACCGGGGAGCTGTTTTTT.

In its sample, this clonotype was seen many times. The chain has TRBV7-2 and TRBJ2-4, with D possibly being TRBD1 or TRBD2 (5 bases each). Germline CDR1 reads SGHTA; CDR2 reads FQGNSA. The length of the CDR3 is 15 residues. V was trimmed by 0 bases and J by 8 bases, leaving 14 bases between them. The CDR3 loop is CASSLAAGSGDIQYF. The CDR3 DNA is TGTGCCAGCAGCTTAGCGGCAGGGAGCGGTGACATTCAGTACTTC.

This chain uses TRBV18 with TRBJ2-2; D may be TRBD2 (6 bases). Germline loops: CDR1 KGHSH, CDR2 LQKENI. With 3 bases removed from V and 6 bases from J, the gap between germline ends came to 17 bases. The CDR3 loop spans 16 amino acids. The CDR3 reads CASSPLGTLPSGELFF. CDR3 DNA sequence: TGTGCCAGCTCACCGCTCGGGACTCTACCGTCCGGGGAGCTGTTTTTT.

This clonotype was observed a handful of times. J is TRBJ2-2 and V is TRBV5-1; D is uncertain. Germline V lookup: CDR1 SGHRS, CDR2 YFSETQ. This CDR3 contains 14 residues. V was clipped by 3 bases and J by 5 bases, with 11 bases between them. The CDR3 loop reads CASSSVTVTGELFF. The CDR3 region has the DNA TGCGCCAGCAGCTCAGTTACAGTGACCGGGGAGCTGTTTTTT.

The sample holds many counts of this clonotype. V usage is TRBV5-1 and J usage is TRBJ2-2, with TRBD1 matching 7 bases. This CDR3 has 16 residues. The ends lost 4 bases at V and 1 base at J; junction bases unmatched: 7. Germline lookup yields CDR1 SGHRS and CDR2 YFSETQ. In DNA, the CDR3 is TGCGCCAGCAGCCGCCAGGGACAGAGGAACACCGGGGAGCTGTTTTTT. It specifies CASSRQGQRNTGELFF.

This clonotype was counted between two and nine times. The CDR3 coding sequence is TGTGCCAGCGGGACCCTTTACAATGAGCAGTTCTTC. This gives the protein CASGTLYNEQFF. The chain carries TRBV2 and TRBJ2-1; the D gene could be TRBD1 or TRBD2 (5 bases each). The V gene's germline CDR1 is SNHLY and CDR2 FYNNEI. Trimming removed 8 bases from V and 4 bases from J, with 9 bases in between. The CDR3 loop spans 12 amino acids.

The gene calls are TRBV12-3 or TRBV12-4 and TRBJ2-3; D may be TRBD2 (6 bases). The CDR3 sequence is 15 residues long. The V end lost 7 bases, the J end lost 4 bases, and 18 bases lay between the germline ends. The CDR3 reads CASTRRRGAPDTQYF. DNA for the CDR3: TGTGCCAGCACACGGCGGCGGGGAGCGCCAGATACGCAGTATTTT.

This clonotype was observed a handful of times. The chain carries TRBV10-3 and TRBJ2-2; 7 bases agree with TRBD2. The germline V gene encodes CDR1 ENHRY and CDR2 SYGVKD. The CDR3 has 15 amino acids. Trimming took 8 bases from V and 2 from J; bases not matched to a gene: 8. CDR3: CAILAGALNTGELFF. Here the CDR3 DNA reads TGTGCCATCTTGGCGGGAGCCCTTAACACCGGGGAGCTGTTTTTT.

V gene TRBV20-1 combines with J gene TRBJ1-2; 9 nucleotides match TRBD1. Looked up from germline, CDR1 is DFQATT and CDR2 is SNEGSKA (reference sequence). The CDR3 is made up of 12 amino acids. Trimming removed 1 base from V and 6 bases from J; junction bases left unmatched: 0. In nucleotides, the CDR3 is TGCAGTGCTAGAGGGACAGGGGATGGCTACACCTTC. Translating gives CSARGTGDGYTF.

This clonotype was seen only once. The chain combines TRBV18 with TRBJ2-5, with 9 bases identical to TRBD1. The CDR3 contains 16 residues. The ends lost 2 bases at V and 1 base at J; junction bases unmatched: 5. The germline V gene has CDR1 KGHSH and CDR2 LQKENI. The CDR3 protein is CASSPSRQGVQETQYF. The CDR3 nucleotides read TGTGCCAGCTCACCATCGCGACAGGGGGTCCAAGAGACCCAGTACTTC. Drawing the rest from reference TRBV18 and TRBJ2-5, the complete variable domain is NAGVMQNPRHLVRRRGQEARLRCSPMKGHSHVYWYRQLPEEGLKFMVYLQKENIIDESGMPKERFSAEFPKEGPSILRIQQVVRGDSAAYFCASSPSRQGVQETQYFGPGTRLLVL.